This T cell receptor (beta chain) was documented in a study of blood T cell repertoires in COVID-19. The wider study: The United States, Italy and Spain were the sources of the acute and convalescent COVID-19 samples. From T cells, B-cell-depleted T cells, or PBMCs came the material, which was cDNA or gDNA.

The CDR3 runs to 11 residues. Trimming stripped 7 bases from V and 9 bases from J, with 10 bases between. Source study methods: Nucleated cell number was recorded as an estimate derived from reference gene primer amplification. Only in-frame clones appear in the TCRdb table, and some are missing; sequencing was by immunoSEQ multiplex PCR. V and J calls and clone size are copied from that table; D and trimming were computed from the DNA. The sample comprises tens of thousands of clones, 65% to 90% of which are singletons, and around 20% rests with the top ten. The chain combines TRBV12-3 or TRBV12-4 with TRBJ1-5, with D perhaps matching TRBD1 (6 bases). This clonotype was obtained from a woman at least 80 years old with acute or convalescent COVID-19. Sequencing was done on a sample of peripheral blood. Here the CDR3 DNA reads TGTGCCAGCACCCAAGGGGGGCCCCAGCATTTT. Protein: CASTQGGPQHF.